Reported below is one T cell receptor (beta chain). Sequenced by immunoSEQ multiplex PCR; TCRdb stores in-frame clones only, minus some. The sample has about 76,000 clones, 90% to 95% seen once. The source of the sample is a study of cytomegalovirus exposure and HLA in healthy donors. Germline lookup yields CDR1 MDHEN and CDR2 SYDVKM. Trimming shortened V by 7 bases and J by 6 bases, and 12 bases separated the two germline ends. The CDR3 runs to 13 residues. The sequence came from a man between 18 and 29 years old in good health and CMV-seropositive. The sample was PBMCs. J is TRBJ2-2 and V is TRBV28, with a weak D call TRBD1 (6 bases). The CDR3 loop is CASNRDGPGELFF. Written as DNA, the CDR3 is TGTGCCAGCAACAGGGATGGGCCCGGGGAGCTGTTTTTT. Full variable domain (rest looked up from reference TRBV28 and TRBJ2-2): DVKVTQSSRYLVKRTGEKVFLECVQDMDHENMFWYRQDPGLGLRLIYFSYDVKMKEKGDIPEGYSVSREKKERFSLILESASTNQTSMYLCASNRDGPGELFFGEGSRLTVL.